A selection of T cell receptor beta chains follows, all from one sample in a study. Via MiXCR, TCRdb re-called the 5' RACE reads, giving one row per CDR3 protein. The sample carries 62,000 or so distinct CDR3 sequences, approximately 27% recorded once. Input material: tumor-infiltrating Tregs sorted from the breast tumor. The receptors come from a female donor with breast cancer. Both conserved end residues are trimmed from each CDR3. D genes are given only for firm matches. Some rows have no size entry. The others give once, few or many, or a class for an expanded clone.

V	J	D	size	CDR3
TRBV5-1	TRBJ1-1	-	many	ASSLGLGTKEAF
TRBV20-1	TRBJ2-4	-	-	SARATGPKNIQY
TRBV7-2	TRBJ2-3	-	many	ASSTRADTQY
TRBV6-1	TRBJ1-5	-	-	ASKESGSNQPQH
TRBV11-2	TRBJ2-7	-	-	ASSLPSLSYEQY
TRBV12-3/TRBV12-4	TRBJ2-3	-	few	ASSHYPGDVGDTQY
TRBV30	TRBJ1-5	-	-	AWSGSNQPQH
TRBV20-1	TRBJ2-3	-	-	SARTGGGRRTYTDTQY
TRBV4-2	TRBJ2-3	-	few	ASSQASDWDTQY
TRBV5-1	TRBJ1-2	TRBD1	-	ASSPGTGTNYGYT
TRBV12-3/TRBV12-4	TRBJ1-5	-	many	ASSLGAGHTNQPQH
TRBV27	TRBJ1-2	-	-	ASSFSEGYAGYT
TRBV6-6	TRBJ2-7	TRBD2	few	ASSRPGLDQAEQY
TRBV27	TRBJ1-1	-	-	ASSTEAF
TRBV3-1	TRBJ2-2	-	-	ASSPHPRTGELF
TRBV3-1	TRBJ2-1	-	-	ASSRGHNEQF
TRBV4-1	TRBJ1-1	-	-	ASSQRIQGDTEAF
TRBV24-1	TRBJ1-5	-	-	ATSSGGQQPQH
TRBV12-3/TRBV12-4	TRBJ1-1	-	few	ASSRDFRNTEAF
TRBV5-6	TRBJ1-3	-	few	ASSGQPSGNTIY